The 2 T cell receptor beta chains given below trace back to one sample, sequenced in a study of T cells in Graves' hyperthyroidism and ophthalmopathy. TCR beta CDR3 regions were amplified from RNA. Initially, a first-round RT-PCR of the TCR CDR3 employed the HTBI primer set. TCRdb redid the calling of the multiplex PCR reads with MiXCR, one entry per CDR3 protein. This sample has 300,000 to 400,000 distinct CDR3 sequences; roughly 15% occur once, and the top ten carry 15% to 20%. Sequencing input: blood. Receptors originate from a woman in her 30s with Graves' ophthalmopathy.

This clonotype was detected many times. The chain carries TRBV7-8 and TRBJ1-5; D is unclear. V lost 5 bases and J 0 bases, leaving 2 bases between the germline ends. Germline CDR1 and CDR2: SGHVS and FQNEAQ. CDR3 length equals 12 residues. CDR3 loop: CASSPSNQPQHF. CDR3 nucleotides: TGTGCCAGCAGCCCTAGCAATCAGCCCCAGCATTTT.

The CDR3 bases are TGTGCCAGCAGTCCGGCGAGAGGAGGTGGAAACACCATATATTTT. It translates to CASSPARGGGNTIYF. The chain recombines TRBV28 with TRBJ1-3; unclear D gene. This CDR3 is built from 15 residues. Trimming removed 5 bases at V and 3 bases at J, with 14 bases between. Germline CDR1 reads MDHEN; CDR2 reads SYDVKM.